These 24 T cell receptor beta chains were all obtained from the same sample, sequenced in a study of T cell repertoires in cytomegalovirus infection. MiXCR, applied by TCRdb to the reads, yields one record per CDR3 protein. The table records 310,000 or so distinct CDR3 sequences, roughly 26% of them present only once. The material sequenced was PBMCs. These receptors were taken from a human donor in good health (CMV status not recorded). Some clones in this sample may be carry-over from other donors' samples.

The chain uses TRBV9 and TRBJ1-2, with a weak D call TRBD1 (5 bases). V was clipped by 3 bases and J by 5 bases, with 17 bases between them. Per the germline V gene, CDR1 is SGDLS and CDR2 is YYNGEE. The CDR3 consists of 15 residues. This CDR3 is CASSAFGDRVYGYTF. Here the CDR3 DNA reads TGTGCCAGCAGCGCGTTTGGGGACCGCGTTTATGGCTACACCTTC.

V and J are TRBV5-1 and TRBJ2-1, with a weak D call TRBD2 (7 bases). Germline V gene sequence: CDR1 SGHRS, CDR2 YFSETQ. The V and J ends lost 8 bases and 6 bases respectively, with 21 bases between them. The CDR3 runs 15 residues. The CDR3 region is CASGHRGATGNEQFF. The CDR3 DNA reads as TGCGCCAGTGGACATCGGGGGGCTACAGGCAATGAGCAGTTCTTC.

This clonotype was counted between two and nine times. The rearrangement links TRBV7-3 to TRBJ2-2, with TRBD1 matching 9 bases. The J segment lost 3 bases and the V segment lost 0 bases, leaving 5 bases of the junction unmatched. There are 17 residues in the CDR3. The germline V gene encodes CDR1 SGHTA and CDR2 FQGTGA. The CDR3 here is CASSLTGQGSHTGELFF. The CDR3 DNA reads as TGTGCCAGCAGCTTAACGGGACAGGGTTCCCACACCGGGGAGCTGTTTTTT.

A few counts support this clonotype. The chain couples TRBV28 to TRBJ2-3, with no clear D. The CDR3 has 11 residues. Per the germline V gene, CDR1 is MDHEN and CDR2 is SYDVKM. V lost 4 bases, J lost 12 bases, and 11 bases lay in between. CDR3 residues: CASSSPTIQYF. Written as DNA, the CDR3 is TGTGCCAGCAGTTCTCCAACCATCCAGTATTTT. The full variable domain, in which reference TRBV28 and TRBJ2-3 provide the parts outside the CDR3, is DVKVTQSSRYLVKRTGEKVFLECVQDMDHENMFWYRQDPGLGLRLIYFSYDVKMKEKGDIPEGYSVSREKKERFSLILESASTNQTSMYLCASSSPTIQYFGPGTRLTVL.

This clonotype was observed a handful of times. The V gene is TRBV5-6, the J gene TRBJ1-5, with D hard to call. CDR3 size: 17 residues. Trimming took off 2 bases at V and 2 bases at J, with 17 bases between the two ends. The V gene's germline CDR1 is SGHDT and CDR2 YYEEEE. The CDR3 bases are TGTGCCAGCAGCTTTTGGAGTGGTGCGCTTCGCAATCAGCCCCAGCATTTT. Translation gives CASSFWSGALRNQPQHF.

V usage is TRBV10-1 and J usage is TRBJ1-1; possibly TRBD1 for D (6 bases). Germline V gene data show CDR1 as WNHNN and CDR2 as SYGVQD (reference sequence). This CDR3 region has 15 residues. Trimming removed 4 bases at V and 1 base at J, with 13 bases between. The CDR3: CASSVWTETNTEAFF. DNA for the CDR3: TGCGCCAGCAGTGTCTGGACAGAGACGAACACTGAAGCTTTCTTT.

This clonotype was counted between two and nine times. V gene TRBV10-3 combines with J gene TRBJ2-3; TRBD1 matches at 7 bases. The germline gives CDR1 ENHRY, CDR2 SYGVKD. CDR3 size: 15 residues. With 7 bases clipped from V and 6 bases from J, the junction kept 13 bases outside the gene matches. The chain's CDR3 is CAIKVDRETGDTQYF. The CDR3 DNA reads as TGTGCCATCAAAGTAGACAGGGAAACCGGGGATACGCAGTATTTT.

The chain is built from TRBV24-1 and TRBJ2-1; perhaps TRBD1 as D (5 bases). V lost 1 base and J lost 6, with 12 bases in between. CDR3 length: 15 amino acids. Germline values: CDR1 KGHDR, CDR2 SFDVKD. The CDR3, as DNA: TGTGCCACCAGTGATTTAACAGGTTTTGGCAATGAGCAGTTCTTC. Protein sequence: CATSDLTGFGNEQFF.

This clonotype was counted many times. The chain is built from TRBV7-6 and TRBJ2-2, with a possible D match to TRBD2 (6 bases). Trimming took 5 bases from V and 7 from J, leaving 20 bases between them. CDR3 length: 16 amino acids. Per the germline V gene, CDR1 is SGHVS and CDR2 is FNYEAQ. The CDR3 DNA follows: TGTGCCAGCAGCGCTCAGCCCGGAGGGCCCGTCGGGGAGCTGTTTTTT. It encodes CASSAQPGGPVGELFF.

V usage is TRBV5-1 and J usage is TRBJ1-1, with TRBD1 as a possible D gene (5 bases). The CDR3 contains 14 residues. Per germline, CDR1 SGHRS and CDR2 YFSETQ. Trimming took 4 bases from V and 4 from J, leaving 14 bases between them. The CDR3 sequence: CASSGTLGGTEAFF. The DNA for the CDR3 is TGCGCCAGCAGCGGGACCCTCGGAGGCACTGAAGCTTTCTTT. The full variable domain, completed using reference TRBV5-1 and TRBJ1-1, is KAGVTQTPRYLIKTRGQQVTLSCSPISGHRSVSWYQQTPGQGLQFLFEYFSETQRNKGNFPGRFSGRQFSNSRSEMNVSTLELGDSALYLCASSGTLGGTEAFFGQGTRLTVV.

This clonotype was found a few times. This rearrangement joins TRBV28 to TRBJ2-5; 9 bases line up with TRBD1. This CDR3 has 14 residues. Germline loops: CDR1 MDHEN, CDR2 SYDVKM. With V trimmed by 5 bases and J by 3 bases, 4 bases remained unmatched. CDR3 DNA sequence: TGTGCCAGCAGTGGCTGGACAGGGGAAGAGACCCAGTACTTC. Protein product: CASSGWTGEETQYF.

The chain recombines TRBV5-4 with TRBJ2-5; tentative D call: TRBD1 (6 bases). The CDR3 has 13 amino acids. V lost 4 bases and J lost 5, with 12 bases in between. CDR1 is SGHNT, CDR2 YYREEE, per germline (reference sequence). CDR3 protein: CASSQQGAETQYF. In DNA, the CDR3 is TGTGCCAGCAGCCAACAGGGTGCGGAGACCCAGTACTTC.

V and J are TRBV11-2 and TRBJ1-2; TRBD1 agrees at 11 bases. The CDR3 length is 15 residues. Germline-derived CDR1 and CDR2 are SGHAT and FQNNGV. The junction had 5 bases not matched to a gene; V was cut back by 0 bases and J by 8 bases. CDR3 residues: CASSLDPDRGLGYTF. CDR3 DNA sequence: TGTGCCAGCAGCTTAGATCCGGACAGGGGGCTAGGCTACACCTTC.

This clonotype occurred many times. This chain uses TRBV7-6 with TRBJ2-3; D is perhaps TRBD2 (6 bases). Germline V gene lookup returns CDR1 SGHVS and CDR2 FNYEAQ. V gave up 4 bases and J gave up 0 bases, with 17 bases separating them. The length of the CDR3 is 17 residues. CDR3 DNA: TGTGCCAGCAGCTCTGCCCGAGGCGGGGTAAGCACAGATACGCAGTATTTT. It specifies CASSSARGGVSTDTQYF.

The CDR3 is CAINSPGDQGGANVLTF. CDR3 nucleotides: TGTGCCATCAATAGTCCAGGGGATCAAGGTGGGGCCAACGTCCTGACTTTC. The rearrangement joins TRBV10-3 to TRBJ2-6, with D maybe TRBD1 (6 bases). The V gene's germline CDR1 is ENHRY and CDR2 SYGVKD. CDR3 length: 17 amino acids. Trimming removed 7 bases at V and 3 bases at J, with 19 bases between.

There are a few counts of this clonotype. The V gene is TRBV5-4, the J gene TRBJ2-1; a weak D match, TRBD2 (5 bases). Trimming cost V 1 base and J 13 bases, with 9 bases left between them. Germline CDR1 reads SGHNT; CDR2 reads YYREEE (reference sequence). The length of the CDR3 is 11 residues. The CDR3 bases are TGTGCCAGCAGCTTGTTCCGGGAACAGTTCTTC. It encodes CASSLFREQFF.

V and J are TRBV10-2 and TRBJ1-3; D is possibly TRBD1 (5 bases). The germline V gene encodes CDR1 WSHSY and CDR2 SAAADI. The CDR3 contains 16 residues. Trimming left V 2 bases short and J 0 bases short, with 11 bases between. The CDR3 loop reads CASSEPGRGSGNTIYF. In DNA form, the CDR3 reads TGCGCCAGCAGTGAGCCCGGTAGGGGCTCTGGAAACACCATATATTTT.

At least ten counts were recorded for this clonotype. The chain couples TRBV11-3 to TRBJ2-1; 10 bases match TRBD2. V dropped 1 base and J dropped 4; count of bases not matched to a gene: 4. The CDR3 has 16 amino acids. In germline, CDR1 is SGHNT, CDR2 YENEEA. The CDR3 here is CASSLGSSGRYNEQFF. CDR3 sequence (DNA): TGTGCCAGCAGCTTAGGTTCTAGCGGGAGATACAATGAGCAGTTCTTC.

The CDR3 coding sequence is TGTGCCAGCAGCTTACAGATCACCGGGGAGCTGTTTTTT. This translates into CASSLQITGELFF. The V call is TRBV7-2, the J call TRBJ2-2; D not certain. In germline, CDR1 is SGHTA, CDR2 FQGNSA. CDR3 size: 13 residues. Deletions cut 2 bases from V and 4 bases from J, with 5 bases between.

This clonotype was seen a handful of times. The chain couples TRBV24-1 to TRBJ1-2; a possible D gene is TRBD1 (6 bases). The CDR3 spans 16 residues. V was clipped by 8 bases and J by 0 bases, with 18 bases between them. Germline assignment: CDR1 KGHDR and CDR2 SFDVKD. CDR3: CATNHLTGFANYGYTF. The CDR3 DNA reads as TGTGCCACCAACCATCTGACAGGATTTGCTAACTATGGCTACACCTTC.

The table lists this clonotype with a few counts. V usage is TRBV20-1 and J usage is TRBJ2-3; D gene unclear. The CDR3 is 14 amino acids. V gave up 4 bases and J gave up 2 bases, with 13 bases separating them. Germline V lookup: CDR1 DFQATT, CDR2 SNEGSKA (reference sequence). CDR3 DNA: TGCAGTGCTAATGAAGTCGCGGACACAGATACGCAGTATTTT. This gives the protein CSANEVADTDTQYF.

V is TRBV5-1 and J is TRBJ2-6, with 9 bases aligning to TRBD1. With V trimmed by 0 bases and J by 6 bases, 13 bases remained unmatched. The CDR3 length is 19 residues. In germline, CDR1 is SGHRS, CDR2 YFSETQ. The CDR3 nucleotides read TGCGCCAGCAGCTTGGTTGTACAGGGGGCGCTGGGGCTGGCCAACGTCCTGACTTTC. Translating gives CASSLVVQGALGLANVLTF.

The CDR3 loop reads CASRDTGTGEANTIYF. The CDR3 DNA reads as TGTGCCAGCAGAGACACCGGGACAGGGGAGGCGAACACCATATATTTT. The chain links TRBV6-1 to TRBJ1-3, with TRBD1 identical over 10 bases. J lost 7 bases, V lost 6 bases, and 12 bases had no gene match. The CDR3 has 16 amino acids. In germline, CDR1 is MNHNS, CDR2 SASEGT.

This clonotype was detected only a few times. The J gene is TRBJ2-5, the V gene TRBV18; D may be TRBD1 or TRBD2 (5 bases each). Germline values: CDR1 KGHSH, CDR2 LQKENI. CDR3 length equals 14 residues. Trimming shortened V by 4 bases and J by 2 bases, and 11 bases separated the two germline ends. This CDR3 reads CASSLGTDQETQYF. The CDR3 DNA reads TGTGCCAGCTCACTCGGGACGGATCAAGAGACCCAGTACTTC.